Sequencing of this TCR beta chain was carried out in a study of T cells in Graves' hyperthyroidism and ophthalmopathy. Trimming removed 5 bases at V and 1 base at J, with 12 bases between. This CDR3 is 15 amino acids long. Regions amplified from RNA transcripts were the TCR beta CDR3 regions. RT-PCR in the first round (using the HTBI primer set) targeted the TCR CDR3. One entry per CDR3 protein results from TCRdb running MiXCR on the multiplex PCR reads. The sample records approximately 400,000 distinct CDR3 sequences, less than 20% being singletons. This clonotype was counted only a few times. Exclusion of patients followed from uncontrolled infection, other autoimmune disease, pregnancy or lactation.

This clonotype was obtained from a young woman with Graves' hyperthyroidism that later progressed to Graves' ophthalmopathy. The sample taken for sequencing was blood. This rearrangement joins TRBV12-3 or TRBV12-4 to TRBJ2-1; D is uncertain. The DNA of the CDR3 is TGTGCCAGCAGTCGTTCAGGCGCTTCCTACAATGAGCAGTTCTTC. Its protein is CASSRSGASYNEQFF.